The following is a TCR beta chain sequence with its context. The table came from immunoSEQ multiplex PCR; TCRdb's copy has only in-frame clones and leaves some out. This sample yields about 170,000 clones, of which about 80% are seen a single time; more than 10% belongs to the top ten. These data are taken from a study of blood T cell repertoires in COVID-19. As for the study in general: PBMCs, B-cell-depleted T cells, or T cells provided the cDNA or gDNA that made up the material.

The CDR3 length is 15 residues. V was clipped by 2 bases and J by 3 bases; unmatched bases: 7. Per the germline V gene, CDR1 is LGHDT and CDR2 is YNNKEL (reference sequence). Two negative PCRs, clearance, or symptom resolution characterized the recovered Cohort 3 donors. The sequenced material came from PBMCs or T cells enriched from blood (not recorded which). The V gene is TRBV3-1 (or the pseudogene TRBV3-2), the J gene TRBJ2-7, with TRBD1 matching 7 bases. The receptor was derived from a man aged 45-65 years who had recovered from COVID-19. Written as DNA, the CDR3 is TGTGCCAGCAGCCAATGGGGGACAGAGGGCTACGAGCAGTACTTC. This translates into CASSQWGTEGYEQYF.